Below, 27 T cell receptor beta chains from the same sample are listed, as sequenced in a study of regulatory T cells in long-lasting Graves disease. Specified time point: newly diagnosed GD, antithyroid drugs for less than 3 months. The TCR library was made from RNA extracted from PBMCs. The authors built TCR beta libraries using iRepertoire HTBI primers and Arm-PCR of CDR3 regions. From the multiplex PCR reads, TCRdb called clonotypes with MiXCR, one entry per CDR3 protein. The sample gives 530,000 or so distinct CDR3 sequences, about 16% of which show up once; 9.5% to 15% is in the top ten. These sequences were also reported in another study, on T cells in Graves' hyperthyroidism and ophthalmopathy.

The sequenced sample was peripheral blood mononuclear cells (PBMCs), obtained at new diagnosis, from a patient treated with antithyroid drugs. These receptors were taken from a man aged 18-30 years with Graves disease.

The chain is built from TRBV4-1 and TRBJ2-6; D ambiguous. Trimming took off 1 base at V and 2 bases at J, with 9 bases between the two ends. From germline, CDR1 is MGHRA and CDR2 YSYEKL. The CDR3 sequence is 16 residues long. CDR3: CASSQVAGTGANVLTF. As DNA, the CDR3 is TGCGCCAGCAGCCAAGTCGCAGGTACTGGGGCCAACGTCCTGACTTTC.

Ten or more counts support this clonotype. The genes are TRBV28 and TRBJ2-7; a possible D gene is TRBD1 (6 bases). This CDR3 contains 15 residues. V was clipped by 6 bases and J by 3 bases, with 18 bases between them. Germline CDR1 is MDHEN and CDR2 is SYDVKM. The CDR3 sequence is CASRWKQGIGYEQYF. The CDR3 bases are TGTGCCAGCAGATGGAAACAGGGTATAGGCTACGAGCAGTACTTC.

This clonotype was counted only a few times. The chain is built from TRBV10-3 and TRBJ1-1; a possible D gene is TRBD1 (6 bases). V dropped 11 bases and J dropped 4 bases, with 17 bases sitting between them. This CDR3 is built from 13 residues. Germline V lookup: CDR1 ENHRY, CDR2 SYGVKD. The chain's CDR3 is CAAWGGRSTEAFF. CDR3 sequence (DNA): TGTGCCGCGTGGGGGGGGCGAAGCACTGAAGCTTTCTTT.

This clonotype was seen repeatedly, ten times or more. This chain uses TRBV24-1 with TRBJ2-7; 11 bases agree with TRBD2. The CDR3 loop spans 14 amino acids. The germline gives CDR1 KGHDR, CDR2 SFDVKD. V was pared by 4 bases and J by 7 bases, with 5 bases of the junction left unmatched. The DNA for the CDR3 is TGTGCCACCAGTGAGACTAGCGGGAACGATGAGCAGTACTTC. It codes for CATSETSGNDEQYF.

Here the CDR3 reads CASSRTASPYTEAFF. The CDR3 nucleotides are TGTGCCAGCAGCCGTACCGCGAGTCCTTACACTGAAGCTTTCTTT. V gene TRBV27 combines with J gene TRBJ1-1, with D hard to call. The CDR3 covers 15 residues. Germline V gene lookup returns CDR1 MNHEY and CDR2 SMNVEV (reference sequence). The germline V and J ends were trimmed by 6 bases and 3 bases, with 17 bases remaining between them.

This chain links TRBV4-1 with TRBJ1-5, with D tentatively TRBD1 (6 bases). Per germline, CDR1 MGHRA and CDR2 YSYEKL. The length of the CDR3 is 17 residues. V shed 1 base and J shed 6 bases, with 19 bases lying between them. The CDR3 protein is CASSQGDGRGVGQPQHF. CDR3 in DNA: TGCGCCAGCAGCCAAGGAGACGGCAGGGGAGTGGGTCAGCCCCAGCATTTT.

This clonotype was seen many times. V gene TRBV11-2 combines with J gene TRBJ2-3, with 8 bases lining up with TRBD2. V was clipped by 6 bases and J by 1 base; unmatched bases: 6. CDR1 is SGHAT, CDR2 FQNNGV, per germline. CDR3 length: 15 amino acids. CDR3 DNA sequence: TGTGCCAGCAGTTTACGGGGGGGGGGCACAGATACGCAGTATTTT. This gives the protein CASSLRGGGTDTQYF. The complete variable domain, with remaining parts taken from reference TRBV11-2 and TRBJ2-3, reads EAGVAQSPRYKIIEKRQSVAFWCNPISGHATLYWYQQILGQGPKLLIQFQNNGVVDDSQLPKDRFSAERLKGVDSTLKIQPAKLEDSAVYLCASSLRGGGTDTQYFGPGTRLTVL.

The table lists this clonotype with many counts. This chain uses TRBV28 with TRBJ2-1; D is uncertain. The CDR3 sequence is 12 residues long. V lost 8 bases and J 0 bases, leaving 5 bases between the germline ends. From germline, CDR1 is MDHEN and CDR2 SYDVKM. The CDR3 region has the DNA TGTGCCAGCGCCAACTCCTACAATGAGCAGTTCTTC. It yields the protein CASANSYNEQFF.

This clonotype was seen repeatedly, ten times or more. This chain links TRBV27 with TRBJ1-2; no firm D call. The germline gives CDR1 MNHEY, CDR2 SMNVEV (reference sequence). The CDR3 covers 12 residues. Trimming shortened V by 8 bases and J by 6 bases, and 13 bases separated the two germline ends. CDR3 DNA sequence: TGTGCCAGCTGGACGATTCGTGATGGCTACACCTTC. Encoded protein: CASWTIRDGYTF.

This clonotype was found many times. The V call is TRBV5-5, the J call TRBJ2-7; 10 positions match TRBD1. The CDR3 length is 15 residues. The V segment lost 6 bases and the J segment 6 bases; nucleotides outside the gene matches: 12. Germline CDR1 and CDR2: SGHKS and YYEKEE (reference sequence). The CDR3 nucleotides are TGTGCCAGCATCCCCCTGGGACAGGGGTCTGGCGAGCAGTACTTC. As protein: CASIPLGQGSGEQYF.

The sample holds many counts of this clonotype. The chain combines TRBV10-3 with TRBJ1-1; TRBD1 matches at 10 bases. The CDR3 is 17 amino acids. Germline V gene lookup returns CDR1 ENHRY and CDR2 SYGVKD. Trimming took 4 bases from V and 1 from J; bases not matched to a gene: 9. CDR3 coding DNA: TGTGCCATCAGTGGGTCGGGACAGGGGATGGGGAACACTGAAGCTTTCTTT. It codes for CAISGSGQGMGNTEAFF.

This sequence joins TRBV24-1 and TRBJ2-3; 8 nucleotides agree with TRBD2. The CDR3 consists of 16 residues. Trimming cost V 4 bases and J 5 bases; bases outside gene matches: 10. Germline assignment: CDR1 KGHDR and CDR2 SFDVKD. CDR3 region: CATSDSGRAGGDTQYF. As DNA, the CDR3 is TGTGCCACCAGTGACTCCGGGAGGGCCGGGGGAGATACGCAGTATTTT.

This clonotype was observed many times. The rearrangement uses TRBV6-1 and TRBJ2-1; possibly TRBD2 for D (6 bases). V was cut by 1 base and J by 3 bases, with 10 bases left in between. The CDR3 covers 15 residues. Germline V lookup: CDR1 MNHNS, CDR2 SASEGT. CDR3 DNA: TGTGCCAGCAGTGAAGGGCTAGCGAGCTACAATGAGCAGTTCTTC. Its protein product is CASSEGLASYNEQFF.

The sample holds many counts of this clonotype. The chain carries TRBV27 and TRBJ2-3, with TRBD1 identical over 7 bases. This CDR3 has 16 amino acids. Germline V gives CDR1 MNHEY, CDR2 SMNVEV (reference sequence). Trimming removed 3 bases from V and 6 bases from J; junction bases left unmatched: 12. The CDR3 loop is CASSFAGTETWDTQYF. CDR3 in DNA: TGTGCCAGCAGTTTCGCCGGGACAGAAACTTGGGATACGCAGTATTTT.

This clonotype was seen repeatedly, ten times or more. The rearrangement uses TRBV27 and TRBJ1-6; 7 bases align to TRBD1. CDR1 MNHEY and CDR2 SMNVEV come from the germline V gene (reference sequence). V shed 6 bases, J shed 0 bases, and the junction held 5 bases outside the gene matches. The CDR3 runs to 16 residues. The CDR3 is CASSSTGSSYNSPLHF. The CDR3 coding sequence is TGTGCCAGCAGCTCGACAGGGAGCTCCTATAATTCACCCCTCCACTTT.

The sample holds many counts of this clonotype. This chain uses TRBV12-3 or TRBV12-4 with TRBJ2-7; D remains ambiguous. The CDR3 is 17 amino acids. The V gene lost 10 bases and the J gene lost 5 bases, with 30 bases spanning the gap. The CDR3 spells CAITAPSRSLRLDEQYF. Here the CDR3 DNA reads TGTGCCATCACAGCTCCCTCCCGGTCCCTGAGGCTCGACGAGCAGTACTTC.

The J gene is TRBJ2-6, the V gene TRBV12-5; 9 bases match TRBD1. The V gene's germline CDR1 is LGHNT and CDR2 FRNRAP. V shed 1 base and J 4 bases; nucleotides not matched to a gene: 8. This CDR3 spans 18 amino acids. CDR3 protein: CASGLDKGQGNGANVLTF. DNA of the CDR3: TGTGCTAGTGGTTTGGACAAAGGACAGGGGAACGGGGCCAACGTCCTGACTTTC.

This rearrangement joins TRBV19 to TRBJ2-7; TRBD2 matches at 9 bases. The CDR3 covers 15 residues. J gave up 0 bases and V 6 bases, and 6 bases lay outside the gene matches. Germline V gene sequence: CDR1 LNHDA, CDR2 SQIVND (reference sequence). The CDR3 sequence is CASSVAGDSSYEQYF. The CDR3 coding sequence is TGTGCCAGTAGCGTAGCGGGAGACAGCTCCTACGAGCAGTACTTC. Full variable domain (missing parts from reference TRBV19 and TRBJ2-7): DGGITQSPKYLFRKEGQNVTLSCEQNLNHDAMYWYRQDPGQGLRLIYYSQIVNDFQKGDIAEGYSVSREKKESFPLTVTSAQKNPTAFYLCASSVAGDSSYEQYFGPGTRLTVT.

This clonotype was picked up a small number of times. The CDR3 DNA reads TGCGCCAGCAGCTTGGTCTGGACTAGCGGGGGCTCCTACGAGCAGTACTTC. It codes for CASSLVWTSGGSYEQYF. This chain uses TRBV5-1 with TRBJ2-7; TRBD2 matches 13 bases. The CDR3 runs 17 residues. CDR1 is SGHRS, CDR2 YFSETQ, per germline. V dropped 0 bases and J dropped 0; count of bases not matched to a gene: 3.

This clonotype was seen repeatedly, ten times or more. This chain uses TRBV20-1 with TRBJ2-7; 13 nucleotides match TRBD2. The CDR3 is made up of 15 amino acids. The J segment lost 5 bases and the V segment lost 1 base, leaving 5 bases of the junction unmatched. Germline V lookup: CDR1 DFQATT, CDR2 SNEGSKA (reference sequence). For the CDR3, the DNA is TGCAGTGCTAGAGTACTAGCGGGAGGGCCCCACGAGCAGTACTTC. Translating gives CSARVLAGGPHEQYF.

Ten or more counts support this clonotype. The V and J genes are TRBV20-1 and TRBJ2-1; D is undetermined. There are 15 residues in the CDR3. V was pared by 1 base and J by 7 bases, with 17 bases between. Germline CDR1 reads DFQATT; CDR2 reads SNEGSKA (reference sequence). CDR3 protein: CSARAFLERMNEQFF. The CDR3 nucleotides read TGCAGTGCTAGAGCCTTCCTCGAGAGGATGAATGAGCAGTTCTTC.

On this clonotype: A much larger clone sits a single nucleotide away, making a read error possible. The V and J genes are TRBV18 and TRBJ2-7; D not certain. Germline V gives CDR1 KGHSH, CDR2 LQKENI. Trimming took off 4 bases at V and 3 bases at J, with 13 bases between the two ends. The CDR3 totals 14 residues. Here the CDR3 DNA reads TGTGCCAGCTCACTCCAGGACGGAGACTACGAGCAGTACTTC. Its translation: CASSLQDGDYEQYF.

This rearrangement joins TRBV28 to TRBJ1-2; D remains unclear. V lost 3 bases to trimming and J lost 8 bases, with 10 bases between them. This CDR3 contains 12 residues. The germline CDR1 and CDR2 sequences are MDHEN and SYDVKM. CDR3 nucleotide sequence: TGTGCCAGCAGTTTGCCAGGTGGAGGCTACACCTTC. Protein sequence: CASSLPGGGYTF.

The chain recombines TRBV5-5 with TRBJ2-7; perhaps D is TRBD1 or TRBD2 (5 bases each). V was cut by 7 bases and J by 3 bases, with 17 bases left in between. Germline lookup yields CDR1 SGHKS and CDR2 YYEKEE (reference sequence). There are 14 residues in the CDR3. Written as DNA, the CDR3 is TGTGCCAGCGGTCCGAGGGAAAGGGGCTACGAGCAGTACTTC. Translating gives CASGPRERGYEQYF.

There are many counts of this clonotype. This sequence joins TRBV28 and TRBJ1-6; D gene uncertain. Germline V gene lookup returns CDR1 MDHEN and CDR2 SYDVKM. The CDR3 runs 11 residues. Trimming pared 5 bases from V and 9 bases from J, leaving 5 bases between. CDR3 residues: CASSNSSPLHF. The CDR3 DNA is TGTGCCAGCAGTAACAGTTCACCCCTCCACTTT.

This clonotype was seen ten or more times. The chain is built from TRBV11-2 and TRBJ2-7; D perhaps matches TRBD1 (5 bases). Germline loops: CDR1 SGHAT, CDR2 FQNNGV. V was clipped by 1 base and J by 6 bases, with 7 bases between them. This CDR3 spans 12 amino acids. CDR3 coding DNA: TGTGCCAGCAGCTTAGCAGGGATCGAGCAGTACTTC. Translated, it gives CASSLAGIEQYF.

This clonotype was found many times. The chain links TRBV30 to TRBJ2-3; the D gene is possibly TRBD2 (5 bases). The germline gives CDR1 GTSNPN, CDR2 SVGIG (reference sequence). Trimming pared 3 bases from V and 0 bases from J, leaving 10 bases between. The CDR3 loop spans 14 amino acids. The CDR3 is CAWRAGVSTDTQYF. CDR3 in DNA: TGTGCCTGGAGGGCCGGGGTCAGCACAGATACGCAGTATTTT.